Sequencing of this T cell receptor beta chain was carried out in a study of T cell repertoires in cytomegalovirus infection. Study background: Indications of both CMV infection and matching HLA type were provided by public TCR beta signatures. Findings and caveats of the study: In two of eight donors, the top clonotype was HLA-C-restricted CMV-specific.

The CDR3 consists of 18 residues. Germline trimming cut 1 base from V and 1 base from J; bases unmatched to any gene: 9. Germline values: CDR1 SGHTA, CDR2 FQGNSA. The sample holds many counts of this clonotype. What it binds is unknown. One entry per CDR3 protein results from TCRdb running MiXCR on the reads. Seen here are roughly 630,000 distinct CDR3 sequences, about 24% observed once, and the top ten hold approximately 8%. Sequenced input: CD8+ T cells from PBMCs. The TCR sequence derives from a human donor in good health (CMV status not recorded). Some clones in this sample may be carry-over from other donors' samples. This chain links TRBV7-2 with TRBJ1-5; 8 nucleotides line up with TRBD1. The CDR3 reads CASSLVNRGWESNQPQHF. Written as DNA, the CDR3 is TGTGCCAGCAGCTTAGTGAACAGGGGGTGGGAGAGCAATCAGCCCCAGCATTTT.